This T cell receptor beta chain was profiled in a study of blood T cells in healthy people across ages. This clonotype appeared many times. Donation came from healthy Caucasian individuals in Russia who were aged about 6 to 100. Researchers isolated at least 6.5 million PBMCs per sample. CDR3 length equals 17 residues. CDR1 and CDR2 from the germline V gene are MNHNY and SVGAGI (reference sequence). The V gene end was trimmed by 0 bases and the J gene end by 4 bases; junction bases not matched to a gene: 7. Then a second PCR, running roughly 7 to 11 cycles, was carried out with a sample-barcoded 5' primer and a J-beta primer mix. In TCRdb, the 5' RACE reads were re-called with MiXCR into one record per CDR3 protein. The sample includes 710,000 or so distinct CDR3 sequences, about 30% of them seen just once.

The clonotype comes from a woman older than 75 in good health. The sample comprised blood. The chain employs TRBV6-6 and TRBJ1-4, with 8 bases aligning to TRBD1. CDR3 sequence reads: CASSYSNLQGDNEKLFF. CDR3 DNA: TGTGCCAGCAGTTACTCAAATCTACAGGGGGATAATGAAAAACTGTTTTTT.